This T cell receptor beta chain was observed in a study of shared clonotypes between healthy human individuals. The germline gives CDR1 SGHRS, CDR2 YFSETQ. V gave up 4 bases and J gave up 2 bases; unmatched junction bases: 9. The CDR3 is made up of 16 amino acids. The method was immunoSEQ multiplex PCR; TCRdb's version includes in-frame clones alone and lacks a portion of them. The sample shows roughly 2.5 million clones, approximately 94% of them seen only once. On this clone itself: What it recognizes is unknown.

Findings and caveats of the study: Sample collection involved blood only; tissue repertoires are likely different.

The chain carries TRBV5-1 and TRBJ1-1, with 9 bases lining up with TRBD1. Input material: naive CD4+ T cells sorted from blood. Subset denoted: CD45RA+ positively selected. This sequence originates from a man younger than 35 in good health. CDR3 in DNA: TGCGCCAGCAGCCCCCGCCAGACAGGGGGTAACACTGAAGCTTTCTTT. Translating gives CASSPRQTGGNTEAFF.